The 30 T cell receptor beta chains reported below all come from one sample, sequenced in a study of cytomegalovirus exposure and HLA in healthy donors listed by TCRdb under 2017. The method behind the library was the immunoSEQ multiplex PCR assay. The multiplex PCR relied on a mix of 60 forward primers for TCR Vbeta segments and 13 reverse primers for TCR Jbeta segments. The source is immuneACCESS, and TCRdb retained only in-frame sequences with V and J called. Part of the clones is not carried over; for the studies checked, unresolved V genes explain less than half of this, and the remainder is unexplained. This sample gives about 130,000 clones in total; approximately 83% of them show up just once. 2.5% to 3.5% of the sample rests with the top ten. The sample comprised PBMCs. These receptor sequences come from a man in his forties or fifties in good health and CMV-seronegative.

This clone came up once. CDR3 sequence: CASSFRTGRGETQYF. The DNA of the CDR3 is TGTGCCAGCAGCTTTCGGACAGGGCGGGGAGAGACCCAGTACTTC. This sequence joins TRBV7-7 and TRBJ2-5, with TRBD1 identical over 8 bases. CDR1 and CDR2 (germline): SSHAT, FNYEAQ (reference sequence). V lost 3 bases to trimming and J lost 4 bases; unmatched junction nucleotides: 7. The CDR3 is 15 residues long. Complete variable domain (other parts from reference TRBV7-7 and TRBJ2-5): GAGVSQSPRYKVTKRGQDVTLRCDPISSHATLYWYQQALGQGPEFLTYFNYEAQPDKSGLPSDRFSAERPEGSISTLTIQRTEQRDSAMYRCASSFRTGRGETQYFGPGTRLLVL.

The chain recombines TRBV5-1 with TRBJ2-3, with D possibly matching TRBD2 (6 bases). Trimming removed 4 bases at V and 5 bases at J, with 17 bases between. Germline V gene data show CDR1 as SGHRS and CDR2 as YFSETQ. The CDR3 spans 15 residues. The CDR3: CASSRGTAQGDTQYF. In nucleotides, the CDR3 is TGCGCCAGCAGCCGCGGGACCGCCCAAGGAGATACGCAGTATTTT.

The chain recombines TRBV29-1 with TRBJ1-2; weak D call: TRBD1 (5 bases). Germline V gives CDR1 SQVTM, CDR2 ANQGSEA. CDR3 size: 11 residues. Deletions cut 3 bases from V and 6 bases from J, with 8 bases between. The DNA of the CDR3 is TGCAGCGTTGATTTAGGGGATGGCTACACCTTC. The encoded protein is CSVDLGDGYTF.

This chain uses TRBV5-5 with TRBJ2-1, with no clear D. Between the trimmed V and J ends, which lost 0 bases and 6 bases, there was a span of 7 bases. The CDR3 runs 13 residues. Germline CDR1 is SGHKS and CDR2 is YYEKEE (reference sequence). For the CDR3, the DNA is TGTGCCAGCAGCTTGGGGCTCAGCAATGAGCAGTTCTTC. Translated, it gives CASSLGLSNEQFF. Variable domain in full (rest from reference TRBV5-5 and TRBJ2-1): DAGVTQSPTHLIKTRGQQVTLRCSPISGHKSVSWYQQVLGQGPQFIFQYYEKEERGRGNFPDRFSARQFPNYSSELNVNALLLGDSALYLCASSLGLSNEQFFGPGTRLTVL.

This clone was seen only a few times. This chain connects TRBV19 to TRBJ1-2; TRBD1 matches at 7 bases. The CDR3 extends over 13 amino acids. J was trimmed by 1 base and V by 4 bases; bases with no gene match: 0. Germline CDR1 and CDR2: LNHDA and SQIVND (reference sequence). DNA for the CDR3: TGTGCCAGTAGTAGACAGGGTAACTATGGCTACACCTTC. This gives the protein CASSRQGNYGYTF.

V usage is TRBV14 and J usage is TRBJ2-1; the match to TRBD2 covers 9 bases. The germline V gene has CDR1 SGHDN and CDR2 FVKESK. The CDR3 has 16 amino acids. With V trimmed by 5 bases and J by 3 bases, 8 bases remained unmatched. This CDR3 is CASSFIAGVRYNEQFF. CDR3 bases: TGTGCCAGCAGCTTTATAGCGGGGGTCCGCTACAATGAGCAGTTCTTC.

CDR3 nucleotides: TGTGCCAGCAGTTACGAAGGGGTAATGTCCTACGAGCAGTACTTC. Translated, it gives CASSYEGVMSYEQYF. V is TRBV6-5 and J is TRBJ2-7; tentatively, D is TRBD1 (5 bases). The V and J ends lost 2 bases and 1 base respectively, with 12 bases between them. Germline-derived CDR1 and CDR2 are MNHEY and SVGAGI. There are 15 residues in the CDR3.

The chain links TRBV5-4 to TRBJ2-3, with a weak D call TRBD2 (5 bases). The V end lost 3 bases, the J end lost 7 bases, and 15 bases lay between the germline ends. The CDR3 covers 14 residues. Germline lookup yields CDR1 SGHNT and CDR2 YYREEE (reference sequence). DNA of the CDR3: TGTGCCAGCAGCTGGGAGAGGGTCTGGTATACGCAGTATTTT. Translating it yields CASSWERVWYTQYF. Filled out from reference TRBV5-4 and TRBJ2-3, the complete variable domain reads ETGVTQSPTHLIKTRGQQVTLRCSSQSGHNTVSWYQQALGQGPQFIFQYYREEENGRGNFPPRFSGLQFPNYSSELNVNALELDDSALYLCASSWERVWYTQYFGPGTRLTVL.

The chain combines TRBV2 with TRBJ1-3; 8 positions match TRBD1. V gave up 5 bases and J gave up 7 bases; unmatched junction bases: 4. Germline lookup yields CDR1 SNHLY and CDR2 FYNNEI. The CDR3 is 13 residues long. CDR3 region: CASSQGAGNTIYF. CDR3 nucleotides: TGTGCCAGCAGTCAGGGGGCAGGCAACACCATATATTTT.

This chain uses TRBV9 with TRBJ2-2; the match to TRBD2 covers 7 bases. The trim removed 6 bases at V and 2 bases at J, leaving 13 bases unmatched. The CDR3 sequence is 17 residues long. The germline V gene has CDR1 SGDLS and CDR2 YYNGEE. The CDR3 DNA reads TGTGCCAGCACCCCCAATCAGGCTAGCGGAAACACCGGGGAGCTGTTTTTT. Encoded protein: CASTPNQASGNTGELFF.

This clone was seen more than once but under ten times. The J gene is TRBJ1-4, the V gene TRBV5-6; TRBD1 matches 7 bases. The CDR3 is 15 amino acids. CDR1 is SGHDT, CDR2 YYEEEE, per germline. After removal of 4 bases from V and 3 bases from J, the junction contained 6 bases not matched to a gene. Written as DNA, the CDR3 is TGTGCCAGCAGCGAAGACAGGGTATCTAATGAAAAACTGTTTTTT. This sequence encodes CASSEDRVSNEKLFF.

V and J are TRBV9 and TRBJ2-3; a possible D gene is TRBD2 (7 bases). Trimming removed 3 bases at V and 6 bases at J, with 17 bases between. The V gene's germline CDR1 is SGDLS and CDR2 YYNGEE. CDR3 length: 15 residues. CDR3 sequence: CASSAAGALGDTQYF. DNA for the CDR3: TGTGCCAGCAGCGCCGCGGGGGCCCTAGGCGATACGCAGTATTTT.

This chain joins TRBV5-1 and TRBJ2-5; 10 bases agree with TRBD2. The CDR3 has 15 amino acids. Germline CDR1 SGHRS, CDR2 YFSETQ. V trimming: 0 bases; J trimming: 3 bases; junction bases outside the gene matches: 2. The CDR3 coding sequence is TGCGCCAGCAGCTTGGGGACTAGCGGCGAAGAGACCCAGTACTTC. Protein sequence: CASSLGTSGEETQYF.

This sequence joins TRBV5-1 and TRBJ2-3; 8 bases agree with TRBD2. This CDR3 is 15 amino acids long. With 2 bases clipped from V and 2 bases from J, the junction kept 4 bases outside the gene matches. CDR1 and CDR2 (germline): SGHRS, YFSETQ. As DNA, the CDR3 is TGCGCCAGCAGCTTAGCGGGAGCGACCACAGATACGCAGTATTTT. Residues: CASSLAGATTDTQYF. Drawing the rest from reference TRBV5-1 and TRBJ2-3, the complete variable domain is KAGVTQTPRYLIKTRGQQVTLSCSPISGHRSVSWYQQTPGQGLQFLFEYFSETQRNKGNFPGRFSGRQFSNSRSEMNVSTLELGDSALYLCASSLAGATTDTQYFGPGTRLTVL.

The CDR3 loop reads CAWRRQPNTEAFF. CDR3 in DNA: TGTGCCTGGAGGAGACAGCCGAACACTGAAGCTTTCTTT. V and J are TRBV30 and TRBJ1-1, with D tentatively TRBD1 (5 bases). The length of the CDR3 is 13 residues. The V gene lost 3 bases and the J gene lost 1 base, with 9 bases spanning the gap. Per germline, CDR1 GTSNPN and CDR2 SVGIG (reference sequence). Together with reference TRBV30 and TRBJ1-1, the CDR3 gives the full variable domain: SQTIHQWPATLVQPVGSPLSLECTVEGTSNPNLYWYRQAAGRGLQLLFYSVGIGQISSEVPQNLSASRPQDRQFILSSKKLLLSDSGFYLCAWRRQPNTEAFFGQGTRLTVV.

The rearrangement uses TRBV6-5 and TRBJ2-7; weak D call: TRBD2 (7 bases). CDR3 length: 15 residues. The germline V gene encodes CDR1 MNHEY and CDR2 SVGAGI. The V gene lost 6 bases and the J gene lost 8 bases, with 23 bases spanning the gap. The CDR3 loop reads CASRIRGEGDQKQYF. CDR3 in DNA: TGTGCCAGCAGGATACGAGGGGAGGGGGACCAGAAGCAGTACTTC.

The V gene is TRBV28, the J gene TRBJ2-5; the match to TRBD2 covers 11 bases. Germline CDR1 is MDHEN and CDR2 is SYDVKM. The CDR3 runs 15 residues. Unmatched junction bases numbered 3, after V lost 2 bases and J lost 4 bases. CDR3 DNA sequence: TGTGCCAGCAGTTTACCTAGCGGGAGGCGAGAGACCCAGTACTTC. Translation gives CASSLPSGRRETQYF. The full variable domain, in which reference TRBV28 and TRBJ2-5 provide the parts outside the CDR3, is DVKVTQSSRYLVKRTGEKVFLECVQDMDHENMFWYRQDPGLGLRLIYFSYDVKMKEKGDIPEGYSVSREKKERFSLILESASTNQTSMYLCASSLPSGRRETQYFGPGTRLLVL.

The V gene is TRBV27, the J gene TRBJ2-7; TRBD2 aligns across 9 bases. There are 13 residues in the CDR3. J lost 2 bases, V lost 4 bases, and 0 bases had no gene match. Germline loops: CDR1 MNHEY, CDR2 SMNVEV (reference sequence). The CDR3 bases are TGTGCCAGCAGTTGGACTAGCGCCTACGAGCAGTACTTC. It translates to CASSWTSAYEQYF.

The chain couples TRBV4-1 to TRBJ2-5; no firm D call. Gene TRBJ2-7 matches the end of the DNA better, so the J call may be wrong. The length of the CDR3 is 15 residues. Germline CDR1 and CDR2: MGHRA and YSYEKL. This CDR3 reads CASSQVLYGVYEQYF. CDR3 coding DNA: TGCGCCAGCAGCCAAGTTTTGTACGGTGTCTACGAGCAGTACTTC.

V is TRBV9 and J is TRBJ1-2, with 9 bases matching TRBD1. The junction had 10 bases not matched to a gene; V was cut back by 0 bases and J by 4 bases. The CDR3 runs 17 residues. Germline V lookup: CDR1 SGDLS, CDR2 YYNGEE. CDR3 coding DNA: TGTGCCAGCAGCGTAGAGAAAGACAGGGGGAGTGGCTATGGCTACACCTTC. Translated, it gives CASSVEKDRGSGYGYTF.

The chain recombines TRBV28 with TRBJ1-2; a weak D match, TRBD1 (5 bases). The V gene lost 7 bases and the J gene lost 8 bases, with 17 bases spanning the gap. The V gene's germline CDR1 is MDHEN and CDR2 SYDVKM. The CDR3 is made up of 13 amino acids. The CDR3 DNA reads as TGTGCCAGCACTCGAAACGGGGGTAAAGGCTACACCTTC. Protein sequence: CASTRNGGKGYTF.

This clone was counted a few times. The chain employs TRBV11-3 and TRBJ2-1, with TRBD2 identical over 7 bases. Germline CDR1 is SGHNT and CDR2 is YENEEA. The CDR3 covers 17 residues. With V trimmed by 1 base and J by 2 bases, 8 bases remained unmatched. This CDR3 reads CASSLGSRGETYNEQFF. CDR3 DNA: TGTGCCAGCAGCTTAGGCAGTCGGGGGGAGACCTACAATGAGCAGTTCTTC.

The rearrangement uses TRBV6-5 and TRBJ1-2; D is unresolved. This CDR3 region has 13 residues. Germline V CDR1 and CDR2: MNHEY, SVGAGI. V shed 6 bases and J shed 1 base, with 9 bases lying between them. The CDR3 nucleotides read TGTGCCAGCAGACTCGGGGTTAACTATGGCTACACCTTC. Its translation: CASRLGVNYGYTF.

The chain employs TRBV5-1 and TRBJ2-5; perhaps TRBD1 as D (6 bases). This CDR3 region has 14 residues. V lost 4 bases, J lost 5 bases, and 15 bases lay in between. Germline loops: CDR1 SGHRS, CDR2 YFSETQ. The CDR3 bases are TGCGCCAGCAGCGGCCAGACAGGATGGGAGACCCAGTACTTC. This gives the protein CASSGQTGWETQYF.

The J gene is TRBJ2-7, the V gene TRBV2, with D hard to call. Deletions cut 2 bases from V and 2 bases from J, with 4 bases between. The CDR3 is 12 residues long. Per the germline V gene, CDR1 is SNHLY and CDR2 is FYNNEI. CDR3 coding DNA: TGTGCCAGCAGTGAACAGGCCTACGAGCAGTACTTC. Residues: CASSEQAYEQYF.

The genes are TRBV7-7 and TRBJ1-2; TRBD1 aligns across 7 bases. The CDR3 consists of 19 residues. With 2 bases clipped from V and 6 bases from J, the junction kept 21 bases outside the gene matches. Germline CDR1 is SSHAT and CDR2 is FNYEAQ (reference sequence). Written as DNA, the CDR3 is TGTGCCAGCAGCTTATGCAGGGTTCGGGCCATTATCACAGGGGATGGCTACACCTTC. This gives the protein CASSLCRVRAIITGDGYTF.

V gene TRBV5-4 combines with J gene TRBJ2-3, with 9 bases aligning to TRBD2. V was clipped by 0 bases and J by 2 bases; unmatched bases: 10. Germline loops: CDR1 SGHNT, CDR2 YYREEE (reference sequence). The CDR3 length is 18 residues. This chain's CDR3 is CASSLAGLAGPTTDTQYF. The CDR3 DNA follows: TGTGCCAGCAGCTTGGCAGGTCTAGCGGGGCCCACCACAGATACGCAGTATTTT.

The V and J genes are TRBV7-2 and TRBJ2-7; D perhaps matches TRBD2 (5 bases). Trimming pared 3 bases from V and 6 bases from J, leaving 15 bases between. CDR3 length: 14 amino acids. Germline CDR1 is SGHTA and CDR2 is FQGNSA. CDR3 DNA sequence: TGTGCCAGCAGCTTGGGGTGGGGAGCGTTCGAGCAGTACTTC. This gives the protein CASSLGWGAFEQYF. The whole variable domain, remainder taken from reference TRBV7-2 and TRBJ2-7, is GAGVSQSPSNKVTEKGKDVELRCDPISGHTALYWYRQSLGQGLEFLIYFQGNSAPDKSGLPSDRFSAERTGGSVSTLTIQRTQQEDSAVYLCASSLGWGAFEQYFGPGTRLTVT.

This clone came up once. This chain uses TRBV28 with TRBJ2-5, with TRBD2 identical over 8 bases. The germline gives CDR1 MDHEN, CDR2 SYDVKM. The length of the CDR3 is 14 residues. V gave up 4 bases and J gave up 7 bases; unmatched junction bases: 8. The CDR3 DNA reads as TGTGCCAGCAGTTGGGCCGGGACTAGTGGGACCCAGTACTTC. Protein: CASSWAGTSGTQYF.

This chain joins TRBV9 and TRBJ1-3; D unclear. The CDR3 is 14 amino acids. The V and J ends lost 0 bases and 2 bases respectively, with 6 bases between them. Germline-derived CDR1 and CDR2 are SGDLS and YYNGEE. The CDR3 loop is CASSVAGAGNTIYF. The DNA for the CDR3 is TGTGCCAGCAGCGTAGCCGGGGCTGGAAACACCATATATTTT.